The 23 T cell receptor beta chains below all came from one sample that was sequenced in a study of blood T cell repertoires in COVID-19 (dated by TCRdb to between 2020 and 2021). Library prep was done by the immunoSEQ multiplex PCR assay. Drawn from immuneACCESS, this table holds only the in-frame rearrangements with V and J called that TCRdb kept. Clones are partly lost; checked studies trace under half to an unresolved V gene and leave the rest unexplained. The sample yields fewer than 150,000 clones; approximately 83% were counted once. More than 7% of the sample goes to the ten largest clones. Specimen: peripheral blood. The receptors stem from a human donor in a cohort sampled during active COVID-19.

This sequence joins TRBV6-6 and TRBJ2-1, with D perhaps TRBD1 (5 bases). V gave up 2 bases and J gave up 12 bases, with 17 bases separating them. Germline V gene sequence: CDR1 MNHNY, CDR2 SVGAGI (reference sequence). This CDR3 region has 14 residues. DNA for the CDR3: TGTGCCAGCAGTTACGGGGCAGGGCCCCATGGGCAGTTCTTC. Protein product: CASSYGAGPHGQFF.

J is TRBJ2-1 and V is TRBV7-2, with D possibly TRBD2 on 6 matching bases. This CDR3 is 14 amino acids long. The germline V and J ends were trimmed by 4 bases and 5 bases, with 12 bases remaining between them. The germline CDR1 and CDR2 sequences are SGHTA and FQGNSA. The CDR3 coding sequence is TGTGCCAGCAGCTCCTGGGGGGTCCACAATGAGCAGTTCTTC. Its protein is CASSSWGVHNEQFF. Complete variable domain (other parts from reference TRBV7-2 and TRBJ2-1): GAGVSQSPSNKVTEKGKDVELRCDPISGHTALYWYRQSLGQGLEFLIYFQGNSAPDKSGLPSDRFSAERTGGSVSTLTIQRTQQEDSAVYLCASSSWGVHNEQFFGPGTRLTVL.

V usage is TRBV6-5 and J usage is TRBJ2-2; possibly TRBD1 for D (5 bases). Germline V gene lookup returns CDR1 MNHEY and CDR2 SVGAGI. This CDR3 comprises 15 residues. Deletions cut 6 bases from V and 3 bases from J, with 14 bases between. The CDR3 loop is CASRTAPQDTGELFF. CDR3 DNA sequence: TGTGCCAGCAGGACAGCCCCTCAGGACACCGGGGAGCTGTTTTTT.

The V and J genes are TRBV5-4 and TRBJ2-5; TRBD1 matches at 8 bases. Unmatched junction bases numbered 4, after V lost 4 bases and J lost 2 bases. Germline CDR1 reads SGHNT; CDR2 reads YYREEE (reference sequence). CDR3 size: 14 residues. CDR3 amino acids: CASSNRQGQETQYF. CDR3 DNA: TGTGCCAGCAGCAACCGACAGGGGCAAGAGACCCAGTACTTC. The variable domain in full, with the rest retrieved from reference TRBV5-4 and TRBJ2-5, is ETGVTQSPTHLIKTRGQQVTLRCSSQSGHNTVSWYQQALGQGPQFIFQYYREEENGRGNFPPRFSGLQFPNYSSELNVNALELDDSALYLCASSNRQGQETQYFGPGTRLLVL.

In this sample, this clone turned up once. V gene TRBV18 combines with J gene TRBJ1-1, with TRBD1 matching 7 bases. Unmatched junction bases numbered 3, after V lost 8 bases and J lost 0 bases. The CDR3 is 13 residues long. Germline V gene sequence: CDR1 KGHSH, CDR2 LQKENI. CDR3 amino acids: CASETGMNTEAFF. CDR3 DNA: TGTGCCAGCGAGACAGGGATGAACACTGAAGCTTTCTTT. Supplemented by reference TRBV18 and TRBJ1-1, the full variable domain reads NAGVMQNPRHLVRRRGQEARLRCSPMKGHSHVYWYRQLPEEGLKFMVYLQKENIIDESGMPKERFSAEFPKEGPSILRIQQVVRGDSAAYFCASETGMNTEAFFGQGTRLTVV.

This rearrangement joins TRBV11-2 to TRBJ2-1, with 12 bases identical to TRBD2. The CDR3 contains 19 residues. The V segment lost 2 bases and the J segment 1 base; nucleotides outside the gene matches: 9. From germline, CDR1 is SGHAT and CDR2 FQNNGV. CDR3 in amino acids: CASSLLKLAGGRSYNEQFF. The CDR3 region has the DNA TGTGCCAGCAGCTTATTAAAACTAGCGGGGGGTCGTTCCTACAATGAGCAGTTCTTC. Drawing the rest from reference TRBV11-2 and TRBJ2-1, the complete variable domain is EAGVAQSPRYKIIEKRQSVAFWCNPISGHATLYWYQQILGQGPKLLIQFQNNGVVDDSQLPKDRFSAERLKGVDSTLKIQPAKLEDSAVYLCASSLLKLAGGRSYNEQFFGPGTRLTVL.

This chain uses TRBV28 with TRBJ1-1; TRBD1 aligns across 7 bases. J lost 7 bases, V lost 4 bases, and 3 bases had no gene match. Germline V gene data show CDR1 as MDHEN and CDR2 as SYDVKM. This CDR3 spans 12 amino acids. CDR3 in amino acids: CASSYRGGEAFF. The CDR3 DNA reads TGTGCCAGCAGTTACAGGGGCGGTGAAGCTTTCTTT.

V gene TRBV7-9 combines with J gene TRBJ2-7, with 9 nucleotides matching TRBD1. CDR1 is SEHNR and CDR2 is FQNEAQ in the germline V gene (reference sequence). The CDR3 sequence is 17 residues long. V was pared by 5 bases and J by 4 bases, with 15 bases of the junction left unmatched. The CDR3 loop is CASSRGDRATPIYEQYF. For the CDR3, the DNA is TGTGCCAGCAGCCGGGGGGACAGGGCTACCCCTATTTACGAGCAGTACTTC.

The gene calls are TRBV1 and TRBJ2-5; the table names TRBD2, a call not compared with the DNA. TRBV1 is recorded as a pseudogene. This CDR3 has 18 residues. The CDR3 here is CTSSRQSGTSGARETQYF. CDR3 nucleotides: TGCACCAGCAGCCGCCAGTCCGGGACTAGCGGGGCACGGGAGACCCAGTACTTC.

V usage is TRBV11-2 and J usage is TRBJ1-1; the D is unclear. In germline, CDR1 is SGHAT, CDR2 FQNNGV. CDR3 length equals 11 residues. With 1 base removed from V and 6 bases from J, the gap between germline ends came to 3 bases. CDR3 coding DNA: TGTGCCAGCAGCTTAGGGCCTGAAGCTTTCTTT. It specifies CASSLGPEAFF.

The chain's CDR3 is CASSHTSGAYNEQFF. For the CDR3, the DNA is TGTGCCAGCAGCCACACTAGCGGGGCCTACAATGAGCAGTTCTTC. This rearrangement joins TRBV3-1 (or the pseudogene TRBV3-2) to TRBJ2-1; 10 nucleotides line up with TRBD2. CDR3 length: 15 residues. With V trimmed by 3 bases and J by 2 bases, 1 base remained unmatched. In germline, CDR1 is LGHDT, CDR2 YNNKEL (reference sequence).

This CDR3 is CASSFYRGGTDTQYF. CDR3 in DNA: TGTGCCAGCAGCTTCTACAGGGGGGGCACAGATACGCAGTATTTT. The gene calls are TRBV7-9 and TRBJ2-3; TRBD1 matches 8 bases. Per the germline V gene, CDR1 is SEHNR and CDR2 is FQNEAQ (reference sequence). The V gene end was trimmed by 3 bases and the J gene end by 1 base; junction bases not matched to a gene: 3. CDR3 size: 15 residues.

The table lists this clone with a few counts. This rearrangement joins TRBV5-6 to TRBJ1-5; 9 nucleotides match TRBD1. J was trimmed by 4 bases and V by 3 bases; bases with no gene match: 2. This CDR3 comprises 14 residues. Germline CDR1 is SGHDT and CDR2 is YYEEEE. The CDR3 sequence is CASSWTGENQPQHF. CDR3 DNA: TGTGCCAGCAGCTGGACAGGGGAAAATCAGCCCCAGCATTTT.

The J gene is TRBJ1-5, the V gene TRBV5-6; 7 positions agree with TRBD1. The CDR3 runs to 15 residues. V lost 2 bases and J lost 8; bases outside the gene matches: 10. Germline V gives CDR1 SGHDT, CDR2 YYEEEE. CDR3 nucleotides: TGTGCCAGCAGCTTAGGACAGGTACCTCGGGAGCCCCAGCATTTT. It specifies CASSLGQVPREPQHF. Using reference TRBV5-6 and TRBJ1-5 for the parts outside the CDR3, the full variable domain is DAGVTQSPTHLIKTRGQQVTLRCSPKSGHDTVSWYQQALGQGPQFIFQYYEEEERQRGNFPDRFSGHQFPNYSSELNVNALLLGDSALYLCASSLGQVPREPQHFGDGTRLSIL.

This chain connects TRBV11-2 to TRBJ1-1; D not resolved. Germline CDR1 is SGHAT and CDR2 is FQNNGV. The ends were cut back, 5 bases at V and 4 bases at J, with 17 bases in the middle. This CDR3 has 15 residues. The CDR3 sequence: CASSPRSWGGTEAFF. The DNA for the CDR3 is TGTGCCAGCAGCCCTCGGTCGTGGGGAGGCACTGAAGCTTTCTTT.

The rearrangement uses TRBV11-3 and TRBJ2-5; TRBD2 might be the D (6 bases). Germline CDR1 SGHNT, CDR2 YENEEA. V lost 5 bases, J lost 1 base, and 14 bases lay in between. The CDR3 totals 15 residues. The CDR3 coding sequence is TGTGCCAGCAGCCCGAGGGGAGGTGGCCAAGAGACCCAGTACTTC. Amino acid sequence: CASSPRGGGQETQYF.

The J gene is TRBJ2-7, the V gene TRBV6-6, with 10 bases lining up with TRBD1. Germline lookup yields CDR1 MNHNY and CDR2 SVGAGI (reference sequence). The CDR3 length is 14 residues. V lost 6 bases to trimming and J lost 5 bases; unmatched junction nucleotides: 7. The CDR3 region has the DNA TGTGCCAGCAGGAACCGGGACAGGGGAGACGAGCAGTACTTC. This codes for CASRNRDRGDEQYF.

The chain has TRBV5-1 and TRBJ2-1; D not certain. V dropped 2 bases and J dropped 1 base, with 10 bases sitting between them. There are 15 residues in the CDR3. Germline V lookup: CDR1 SGHRS, CDR2 YFSETQ. In DNA, the CDR3 is TGCGCCAGCAGCTTTGGGCACGAATCCTACAATGAGCAGTTCTTC. It specifies CASSFGHESYNEQFF.

This clone occurred once. The chain is built from TRBV29-1 and TRBJ2-7; D is possibly TRBD2 (6 bases). This CDR3 contains 13 residues. V gave up 0 bases and J gave up 4 bases, with 10 bases separating them. CDR1 SQVTM and CDR2 ANQGSEA come from the germline V gene. The CDR3 DNA reads as TGCAGCGTTGAAGATCAAGGGAGGTACGAGCAGTACTTC. Translated, it gives CSVEDQGRYEQYF.

A few counts support this clone. V and J are TRBV6-6 and TRBJ2-1, with TRBD2 matching over 8 bases. This CDR3 has 14 amino acids. The germline V gene encodes CDR1 MNHNY and CDR2 SVGAGI (reference sequence). V was pared by 4 bases and J by 6 bases, with 5 bases of the junction left unmatched. CDR3 amino acids: CASSSPSGSNEQFF. The CDR3 DNA sequence: TGTGCCAGCAGTTCTCCAAGCGGGAGCAATGAGCAGTTCTTC.

In this sample, this clone turned up a few times. V usage is TRBV5-1 and J usage is TRBJ1-6, with 9 bases aligning to TRBD1. V lost 5 bases and J lost 2; bases outside the gene matches: 11. Germline values: CDR1 SGHRS, CDR2 YFSETQ. The CDR3 loop spans 18 amino acids. CDR3 DNA sequence: TGCGCCAGCAGTTATGGGACAGGGATTTCCACCTATAATTCACCCCTCCACTTT. Its protein product is CASSYGTGISTYNSPLHF.

The rearrangement joins TRBV5-1 to TRBJ1-2; the D is unclear. The V gene's germline CDR1 is SGHRS and CDR2 YFSETQ. V gave up 0 bases and J gave up 0 bases, with 9 bases separating them. This CDR3 spans 15 amino acids. The DNA for the CDR3 is TGCGCCAGCAGCTTGGTTTCAGAAGCTAACTATGGCTACACCTTC. Protein product: CASSLVSEANYGYTF. The full variable domain, rest sourced from reference TRBV5-1 and TRBJ1-2, is KAGVTQTPRYLIKTRGQQVTLSCSPISGHRSVSWYQQTPGQGLQFLFEYFSETQRNKGNFPGRFSGRQFSNSRSEMNVSTLELGDSALYLCASSLVSEANYGYTFGSGTRLTVV.

The chain couples TRBV7-9 to TRBJ1-1; no firm D call. Germline assignment: CDR1 SEHNR and CDR2 FQNEAQ (reference sequence). There are 11 residues in the CDR3. Trimming shortened V by 5 bases and J by 7 bases, and 8 bases separated the two germline ends. CDR3 residues: CASSLTVEAFF. The CDR3 DNA follows: TGTGCCAGCAGCCTCACAGTTGAAGCTTTCTTT.